One sample yielded the 16 T cell receptor beta chains listed below, sequenced in a study of blood T cell repertoires in COVID-19. Profiled with immunoSEQ multiplex PCR; TCRdb holds only in-frame clones, not every one. The sample contains 200,000 to 250,000 clones, around four fifths of which appear only once. The sequenced sample was peripheral blood. All receptors derive from an elderly woman with acute or convalescent COVID-19.

Turning to this clone: Within the sample, other DNA sequences also encode this same CDR3. The CDR3 reads CASRLAGGSYNEQFF. In nucleotides, the CDR3 is TGTGCCAGCAGACTAGCGGGGGGCTCCTACAATGAGCAGTTCTTC. The V gene is TRBV6-5, the J gene TRBJ2-1; 12 positions match TRBD2. Unmatched junction bases numbered 0, after V lost 6 bases and J lost 0 bases. This CDR3 is 15 amino acids long. The V gene's germline CDR1 is MNHEY and CDR2 SVGAGI.

The chain combines TRBV27 with TRBJ2-7; 8 bases line up with TRBD1. The CDR3 consists of 17 residues. With 0 bases clipped from V and 4 bases from J, the junction kept 11 bases outside the gene matches. The germline gives CDR1 MNHEY, CDR2 SMNVEV (reference sequence). Written as DNA, the CDR3 is TGTGCCAGCAGTTTATCGCCCTGGACAGGGAAGAGGTACGAGCAGTACTTC. Its protein is CASSLSPWTGKRYEQYF.

The chain combines TRBV13 with TRBJ2-3, with 7 bases matching TRBD2. The germline CDR1 and CDR2 sequences are PRHDT and FYEKMQ (reference sequence). The CDR3 length is 15 residues. V lost 1 base and J lost 4; bases outside the gene matches: 5. The CDR3 coding sequence is TGTGCCAGCAGCTTAGCTAGCGGAGTATCAGATACGCAGTATTTT. Translation: CASSLASGVSDTQYF.

This chain connects TRBV28 to TRBJ1-5; weak D call: TRBD1 (5 bases). The germline V gene has CDR1 MDHEN and CDR2 SYDVKM. The CDR3 is 12 residues long. CDR3 amino acids: CGAGGNNQPQHF. CDR3 nucleotide sequence: TGTGGGGCGGGGGGTAACAATCAGCCCCAGCATTTT.

This rearrangement joins TRBV2 to TRBJ1-1; no clear D gene. CDR1 is SNHLY, CDR2 FYNNEI, per germline. There are 14 residues in the CDR3. Trimming cost V 4 bases and J 5 bases, with 14 bases left between them. The CDR3 loop reads CASSVDRVWTEAFF. The CDR3 DNA sequence: TGTGCCAGCAGTGTTGACCGGGTTTGGACTGAAGCTTTCTTT. The variable domain in full, with the rest retrieved from reference TRBV2 and TRBJ1-1, is EPEVTQTPSHQVTQMGQEVILRCVPISNHLYFYWYRQILGQKVEFLVSFYNNEISEKSEIFDDQFSVERPDGSNFTLKIRSTKLEDSAMYFCASSVDRVWTEAFFGQGTRLTVV.

The chain carries TRBV27 and TRBJ1-3, with TRBD1 matching over 8 bases. The CDR3 is 15 amino acids. CDR1 MNHEY and CDR2 SMNVEV come from the germline V gene (reference sequence). J lost 4 bases, V lost 2 bases, and 4 bases had no gene match. CDR3 coding DNA: TGTGCCAGCAGTTTAGGCAGGGGGCTCGGAAACACCATATATTTT. Translating gives CASSLGRGLGNTIYF.

This clone is a singleton in its sample. The V and J genes are TRBV10-3 and TRBJ1-5; a possible D gene is TRBD1 (6 bases). The CDR3 is 15 amino acids. Trimming left V 5 bases short and J 6 bases short, with 17 bases between. Germline values: CDR1 ENHRY, CDR2 SYGVKD. The CDR3 region has the DNA TGTGCCATCAGTCCCGGGGTTGAAGGGGGTCAGCCCCAGCATTTT. Amino acid sequence: CAISPGVEGGQPQHF.

The chain is built from TRBV5-5 and TRBJ2-3, with D unclear. V lost 1 base and J 2 bases, leaving 14 bases between the germline ends. The CDR3 extends over 16 amino acids. From germline, CDR1 is SGHKS and CDR2 YYEKEE (reference sequence). The CDR3 protein is CASSLRSRDPTDTQYF. CDR3 coding DNA: TGTGCCAGCAGCTTGAGGAGCCGAGACCCCACAGATACGCAGTATTTT.

This chain links TRBV7-3 with TRBJ2-5, with 8 bases aligning to TRBD1. The germline gives CDR1 SGHTA, CDR2 FQGTGA. The V and J ends lost 2 bases and 5 bases, in that order; junction bases with no gene match: 7. The CDR3 consists of 15 residues. The CDR3 region is CASSLSGGEGETQYF. CDR3 nucleotides: TGTGCCAGCAGCTTATCAGGGGGCGAGGGGGAGACCCAGTACTTC.

This clone appeared a single time. The chain links TRBV7-3 to TRBJ2-5; 10 nucleotides line up with TRBD1. The CDR3 runs 15 residues. Per germline, CDR1 SGHTA and CDR2 FQGTGA. V lost 5 bases to trimming and J lost 2 bases; unmatched junction nucleotides: 5. CDR3 sequence (DNA): TGTGCCAGCAGCGGCAAGGGACAGGGGCAAGAGACCCAGTACTTC. This gives the protein CASSGKGQGQETQYF.

The count of this clone is one. The chain uses TRBV2 and TRBJ2-7; TRBD1 matches 9 bases. The CDR3 totals 16 residues. Losses at the gene ends were 5 bases for V and 0 bases for J; bases not matched to a gene: 8. Germline V gene lookup returns CDR1 SNHLY and CDR2 FYNNEI. Here the CDR3 DNA reads TGTGCCAGCAGTCCTTTGACAGGGGGGAGCTCCTACGAGCAGTACTTC. Protein: CASSPLTGGSSYEQYF.

This clone occurred once. The V and J genes are TRBV7-2 and TRBJ2-3; D gene unclear. The CDR3 has 13 residues. CDR1 and CDR2 from the germline V gene are SGHTA and FQGNSA. V lost 1 base to trimming and J lost 5 bases, with 7 bases between them. The DNA of the CDR3 is TGTGCCAGCAGCTTAGATTCTAGAGATACGCAGTATTTT. Its protein is CASSLDSRDTQYF.

The chain recombines TRBV19 with TRBJ2-5; possible D gene TRBD1, 5 bases. The germline V and J ends were trimmed by 9 bases and 0 bases, with 14 bases remaining between them. Germline V gene sequence: CDR1 LNHDA, CDR2 SQIVND (reference sequence). The CDR3 sequence is 14 residues long. The CDR3 protein is CASKKGHDQETQYF. The CDR3 DNA follows: TGTGCCAGCAAAAAAGGACATGACCAAGAGACCCAGTACTTC.

The chain combines TRBV5-5 with TRBJ2-3, with D possibly being TRBD1 (6 bases). Trimming removed 2 bases at V and 6 bases at J, with 16 bases between. Per the germline V gene, CDR1 is SGHKS and CDR2 is YYEKEE (reference sequence). The CDR3 extends over 15 amino acids. The CDR3 here is CASSFSHREMDTQYF. CDR3 sequence (DNA): TGTGCCAGCAGCTTTTCCCACAGGGAGATGGATACGCAGTATTTT.

The genes are TRBV7-8 and TRBJ1-5, with D maybe TRBD1 (6 bases). The V gene's germline CDR1 is SGHVS and CDR2 FQNEAQ. The CDR3 has 16 residues. The V end lost 4 bases, the J end lost 2 bases, and 15 bases lay between the germline ends. The DNA for the CDR3 is TGTGCCAGCAGCTGGGGTACAGGGTATGGCAATCAGCCCCAGCATTTT. Encoded protein: CASSWGTGYGNQPQHF.

J is TRBJ2-1 and V is TRBV5-1; D may be TRBD2 (6 bases). CDR1 SGHRS and CDR2 YFSETQ come from the germline V gene. V lost 4 bases and J 0 bases, leaving 14 bases between the germline ends. The CDR3 totals 16 residues. CDR3 DNA sequence: TGCGCCAGCAGCGTCGTTAGCGGCAGCTCCTACAATGAGCAGTTCTTC. Protein: CASSVVSGSSYNEQFF.